This T cell receptor beta chain is from a study of blood T cells in healthy people across ages. About the study: With template switching, about one barcoded beta molecule was captured per two T cells.

A sample-barcoded 5' primer and a J-beta primer mix were used in a second PCR of roughly 7 to 11 cycles. MiXCR, applied by TCRdb to the 5' RACE reads, yields one record per CDR3 protein. The sample has over a million distinct CDR3 sequences, around 27% seen once. Unmatched junction bases numbered 7, after V lost 2 bases and J lost 5 bases. The CDR3 is made up of 16 amino acids. The V gene's germline CDR1 is MDHEN and CDR2 SYDVKM. Donors were healthy Caucasian individuals from Russia aged about 6 to 90. Donors gave around 9.8 milliliters of peripheral blood apiece. This sample also appeared in a second study, on T cells of mothers and their children. Per that paper: Related mother-child pairs showed slightly, non-significantly higher overlap than unrelated pairs.

Sequenced input: blood. The rearrangement links TRBV28 to TRBJ2-5; TRBD2 aligns across 11 bases. The TCR sequence derives from a girl aged 2 to 9 in good health. The CDR3 loop reads CASSLASGRSWETQYF. For the CDR3, the DNA is TGTGCCAGCAGTTTAGCTAGCGGGAGGAGTTGGGAGACCCAGTACTTC.